The clone carrying this T cell receptor beta chain was seen only a few times. The PCR ran on 60 Vbeta and 13 Jbeta primers. Sequenced by immunoSEQ multiplex PCR; TCRdb stores in-frame clones only, minus some. This sample has about 98,000 clones, with over 65% found just once. The data belong to a study of cytomegalovirus exposure and HLA in healthy donors. CDR3 length: 17 residues. The germline CDR1 and CDR2 sequences are SNHLY and FYNNEI. After removal of 4 bases from V and 3 bases from J, the junction contained 7 bases not matched to a gene. The rearrangement joins TRBV2 to TRBJ2-4, with TRBD2 matching 12 bases. The TCR originated in a male donor in good health and CMV-seronegative. Sequencing was done on a sample of PBMCs. This CDR3 reads CASSGLAGGVGKNIQYF. The CDR3 DNA reads as TGTGCCAGCAGTGGGCTAGCGGGAGGGGTCGGCAAAAACATTCAGTACTTC.